The 20 T cell receptor beta chains presented below share a single source sample, sequenced in a study of early T cells in non-severe SARS-CoV-2 infection. TCRdb processed the 5' RACE reads anew with MiXCR; each CDR3 protein has one entry. Altogether 45,000 to 65,000 distinct CDR3 sequences are present, more than 9% being singletons, with the ten largest covering 4.2%. The sample consisted of whole blood. These receptors came from an adult who was a healthcare worker with PCR-confirmed SARS-CoV-2 infection or an uninfected control (not recorded which).

The chain joins TRBV5-1 to TRBJ1-1, with 11 bases that match TRBD1. The CDR3 covers 16 residues. Germline values: CDR1 SGHRS, CDR2 YFSETQ. The V gene end was trimmed by 3 bases and the J gene end by 3 bases; junction bases not matched to a gene: 7. The CDR3 protein is CASSSDRGRTDTEAFF. The CDR3 region has the DNA TGCGCCAGCAGCTCGGACAGGGGGCGCACCGACACTGAAGCTTTCTTT.

V and J are TRBV5-1 and TRBJ2-1; D not certain. The V and J ends lost 0 bases and 7 bases respectively, with 8 bases between them. The length of the CDR3 is 13 residues. Per the germline V gene, CDR1 is SGHRS and CDR2 is YFSETQ. CDR3 in amino acids: CASSLAPINEQFF. As DNA, the CDR3 is TGCGCCAGCAGCTTGGCACCAATTAATGAGCAGTTCTTC.

This clonotype was observed many times. CDR3 bases: TGTGCCAGCAGCTTACGGGGGACGAACACCGGGGAGCTGTTTTTT. Translation: CASSLRGTNTGELFF. The chain is built from TRBV7-9 and TRBJ2-2; D is perhaps TRBD2 (6 bases). Germline assignment: CDR1 SEHNR and CDR2 FQNEAQ (reference sequence). The germline V and J ends were trimmed by 2 bases and 0 bases, with 7 bases remaining between them. The CDR3 has 15 amino acids.

This clonotype was recorded many times. The J gene is TRBJ2-7, the V gene TRBV18, with 8 bases aligning to TRBD1. The V gene end was trimmed by 0 bases and the J gene end by 3 bases; junction bases not matched to a gene: 4. CDR1 and CDR2 from the germline V gene are KGHSH and LQKENI. The CDR3 extends over 15 amino acids. The CDR3 loop reads CASSPPGQALYEQYF. The DNA for the CDR3 is TGTGCCAGCTCACCACCGGGACAGGCTCTCTACGAGCAGTACTTC.

This chain connects TRBV27 to TRBJ2-7; D is unclear. The V gene lost 6 bases and the J gene lost 5 bases, with 14 bases spanning the gap. This CDR3 has 13 amino acids. The germline CDR1 and CDR2 sequences are MNHEY and SMNVEV (reference sequence). CDR3 region: CASRSVERNEQYF. The CDR3 nucleotides are TGTGCCAGCAGGTCGGTTGAACGGAACGAGCAGTACTTC.

This clonotype was observed many times. The V gene is TRBV6-1, the J gene TRBJ2-1; tentatively, D is TRBD2 (5 bases). The germline gives CDR1 MNHNS, CDR2 SASEGT. V was shortened by 6 bases and J by 15 bases, with 18 bases between the two germline ends. This CDR3 region has 12 residues. The DNA of the CDR3 is TGTGCCAGCAGGACTGGACTTCACGCGTCGTTCTTC. This sequence encodes CASRTGLHASFF.

This clonotype was detected many times. The V call is TRBV20-1, the J call TRBJ2-7; 10 nucleotides agree with TRBD2. Germline lookup yields CDR1 DFQATT and CDR2 SNEGSKA (reference sequence). The CDR3 extends over 17 amino acids. With 0 bases clipped from V and 6 bases from J, the junction kept 14 bases outside the gene matches. The chain's CDR3 is CSARDPRSGRAAGEQYF. CDR3 coding DNA: TGCAGTGCTAGAGACCCTAGGAGCGGGAGGGCCGCTGGCGAGCAGTACTTC.

This clonotype was counted many times. This chain joins TRBV3-1 and TRBJ2-5; tentatively, D is TRBD1 (5 bases). The CDR3 sequence is 13 residues long. V was shortened by 4 bases and J by 5 bases, with 11 bases between the two germline ends. Germline values: CDR1 LGHDT, CDR2 YNNKEL (reference sequence). CDR3 nucleotides: TGTGCCAGCAGCCCTGTAGGGGTCGAGACCCAGTACTTC. It yields the protein CASSPVGVETQYF.

The chain is built from TRBV7-3 and TRBJ1-1, with D hard to call. Germline V gene sequence: CDR1 SGHTA, CDR2 FQGTGA. Trimming left V 8 bases short and J 3 bases short, with 13 bases between. The CDR3 has 13 amino acids. The CDR3 protein is CASSDGRYTEAFF. The CDR3 DNA reads TGTGCCAGCTCCGATGGCAGATACACTGAAGCTTTCTTT.

This clonotype was found many times. The DNA of the CDR3 is TGCAGTGCTCCGGCGGACACCTCCTACGAGCAGTACTTC. Translation: CSAPADTSYEQYF. This chain joins TRBV20-1 and TRBJ2-7, with D perhaps matching TRBD1 (5 bases). Germline V gene lookup returns CDR1 DFQATT and CDR2 SNEGSKA (reference sequence). This CDR3 comprises 13 residues. Trimming pared 5 bases from V and 0 bases from J, leaving 11 bases between.

There are many counts of this clonotype. The chain has TRBV11-2 and TRBJ2-1; TRBD2 aligns across 8 bases. The CDR3 runs to 17 residues. Germline V gives CDR1 SGHAT, CDR2 FQNNGV. Germline trimming cut 5 bases from V and 8 bases from J; bases unmatched to any gene: 17. DNA for the CDR3: TGTGCCAGCAGCCTTACTCCGAGCGGGAGTTATGTGGATGAGCAGTTCTTC. Translation: CASSLTPSGSYVDEQFF.

In its sample, this clonotype was seen many times. This chain uses TRBV19 with TRBJ2-1; 11 bases line up with TRBD1. The trim removed 3 bases at V and 6 bases at J, leaving 1 base unmatched. CDR3 length equals 14 residues. CDR1 and CDR2 (germline): LNHDA, SQIVND (reference sequence). The CDR3 nucleotides are TGTGCCAGTAGTATGGACAGGGGGCTCAATGAGCAGTTCTTC. Translating it yields CASSMDRGLNEQFF.

This clonotype was seen only a few times. The rearrangement joins TRBV29-1 to TRBJ2-5; a possible D gene is TRBD1 (5 bases). V was cut by 3 bases and J by 5 bases, with 10 bases left in between. CDR1 and CDR2 from the germline V gene are SQVTM and ANQGSEA. The CDR3 covers 12 residues. The CDR3: CSVEIGDETQYF. CDR3 nucleotides: TGCAGCGTTGAGATAGGGGATGAGACCCAGTACTTC. Drawing the rest from reference TRBV29-1 and TRBJ2-5, the complete variable domain is SAVISQKPSRDICQRGTSLTIQCQVDSQVTMMFWYRQQPGQSLTLIATANQGSEATYESGFVIDKFPISRPNLTFSTLTVSNMSPEDSSIYLCSVEIGDETQYFGPGTRLLVL.

A remark on this clonotype: This may arise from a read error, as a much more abundant clone is one base away. The CDR3 nucleotides read TGTGCCAGCAGCAACTCACTCTACGAGGAGTACTTC. It encodes CASSNSLYEEYF. V and J are TRBV7-2 and TRBJ2-7, with D uncertain. Germline lookup yields CDR1 SGHTA and CDR2 FQGNSA. This CDR3 region has 12 residues.

This clonotype showed up many times. V and J are TRBV2 and TRBJ2-3, with 10 bases matching TRBD2. CDR3 length: 13 residues. Germline CDR1 and CDR2: SNHLY and FYNNEI. With V trimmed by 7 bases and J by 5 bases, 3 bases remained unmatched. The CDR3 is CASKAGGEDTQYF. In nucleotides, the CDR3 is TGTGCCAGCAAAGCGGGAGGGGAAGATACGCAGTATTTT. The variable domain in full, with the rest retrieved from reference TRBV2 and TRBJ2-3, is EPEVTQTPSHQVTQMGQEVILRCVPISNHLYFYWYRQILGQKVEFLVSFYNNEISEKSEIFDDQFSVERPDGSNFTLKIRSTKLEDSAMYFCASKAGGEDTQYFGPGTRLTVL.

This clonotype was seen more than once but under ten times. This chain uses TRBV20-1 with TRBJ2-3; 7 nucleotides line up with TRBD1. The CDR3 has 12 amino acids. Germline CDR1 and CDR2: DFQATT and SNEGSKA (reference sequence). J lost 4 bases, V lost 2 bases, and 0 bases had no gene match. The CDR3 DNA sequence: TGCAGTGCTAGACAGGGGGCAGATACGCAGTATTTT. Amino acids: CSARQGADTQYF.

The sample holds many counts of this clonotype. The gene calls are TRBV4-1 and TRBJ1-3, with 10 bases matching TRBD1. The CDR3 consists of 15 residues. CDR1 is MGHRA and CDR2 is YSYEKL in the germline V gene. J was trimmed by 8 bases and V by 1 base; bases with no gene match: 5. In DNA form, the CDR3 reads TGCGCCAGCAGCCAAGGATGGGACAGGGGACACACCATATATTTT. Translating it yields CASSQGWDRGHTIYF.

This clonotype was recorded many times. V is TRBV20-1 and J is TRBJ2-7; the D call may be TRBD1 or TRBD2 (5 bases each). From germline, CDR1 is DFQATT and CDR2 SNEGSKA (reference sequence). Trimming took off 5 bases at V and 3 bases at J, with 11 bases between the two ends. The CDR3 consists of 12 residues. CDR3 nucleotides: TGCAGTGCTCCGGGACCGAGCTACGAGCAGTACTTC. It yields the protein CSAPGPSYEQYF.

This clonotype was recorded a few times. This chain links TRBV10-2 with TRBJ2-3; D may be TRBD2 (5 bases). V was pared by 3 bases and J by 4 bases, with 14 bases between. Germline V gives CDR1 WSHSY, CDR2 SAAADI. The CDR3 spans 15 residues. The CDR3 sequence is CASSEVALEADTQYF. The CDR3 coding sequence is TGCGCCAGCAGTGAAGTAGCGCTCGAAGCAGATACGCAGTATTTT.

This clonotype showed up many times. The chain combines TRBV3-1 with TRBJ1-1; a possible D gene is TRBD1 (5 bases). The V and J ends lost 6 bases and 5 bases respectively, with 7 bases between them. CDR3 length equals 11 residues. CDR1 LGHDT and CDR2 YNNKEL come from the germline V gene (reference sequence). The CDR3: CASSKGTEAFF. The CDR3 region has the DNA TGTGCCAGCAGTAAGGGGACTGAAGCTTTCTTT.